The clone carrying this T cell receptor beta chain was observed a single time. Antigen: not known. This sample was taken from a study of shared clonotypes between healthy human individuals. Study results and limitations: Shared clonotypes: approximately 5.3% naive CD4, roughly 3.8% naive CD8, over 2% memory CD4, approximately 0.37% memory CD8.

Produced via immunoSEQ multiplex PCR; TCRdb's table is partial and in-frame only. The table lists 2 million to 2.5 million clones, 95% of them singletons. The CDR3 spans 14 residues. Trimming pared 5 bases from V and 2 bases from J, leaving 7 bases between. Germline CDR1 MDHEN, CDR2 SYDVKM. Specimen: naive CD4+ T cells sorted from blood. Subset here: CD45RA+ positively selected. The sequence was obtained from a man between 18 and 35 years old in good health. The gene calls are TRBV28 and TRBJ1-6; D is unresolved. CDR3 nucleotide sequence: TGTGCCAGCAGTATCGGGCCCTATAATTCACCCCTCCACTTT. Translation gives CASSIGPYNSPLHF.